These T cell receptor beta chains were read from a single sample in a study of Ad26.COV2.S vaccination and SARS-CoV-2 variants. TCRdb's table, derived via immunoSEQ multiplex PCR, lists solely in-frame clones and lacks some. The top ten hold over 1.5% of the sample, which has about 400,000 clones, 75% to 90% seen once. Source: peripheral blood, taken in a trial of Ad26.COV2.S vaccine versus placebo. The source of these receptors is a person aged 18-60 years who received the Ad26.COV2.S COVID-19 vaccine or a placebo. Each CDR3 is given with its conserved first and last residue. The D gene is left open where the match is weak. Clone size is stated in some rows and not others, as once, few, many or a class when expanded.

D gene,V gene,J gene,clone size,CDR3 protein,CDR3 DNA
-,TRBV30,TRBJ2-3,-,CASSGAAMDTQYF,TGTGCCTCTTCAGGGGCAGCCATGGATACGCAGTATTTT
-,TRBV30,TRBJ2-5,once,CAVDQGFQETQYF,TGTGCCGTGGATCAGGGGTTCCAAGAGACCCAGTACTTC
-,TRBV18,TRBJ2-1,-,CASSPPGSNEQFF,TGTGCCAGCTCACCACCGGGGAGCAATGAGCAGTTCTTC
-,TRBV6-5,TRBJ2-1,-,CASSSGRYNEQFF,TGTGCCAGCAGTTCAGGCAGATACAATGAGCAGTTCTTC
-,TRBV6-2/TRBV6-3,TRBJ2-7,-,CASSLGVASSYEQYF,TGTGCCAGCAGTTTGGGCGTAGCCAGTTCCTACGAGCAGTACTTC
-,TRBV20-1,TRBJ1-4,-,CSARGGEKLFF,TGCAGTGCTAGGGGGGGGGAAAAACTGTTTTTT
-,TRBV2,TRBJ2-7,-,CASSQQVEGEQYF,TGTGCCAGCAGCCAACAAGTCGAGGGCGAGCAGTACTTC
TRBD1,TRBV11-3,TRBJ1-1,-,CASSLRTGYEAFF,TGTGCCAGCAGCCTAAGGACAGGGTACGAAGCTTTCTTT
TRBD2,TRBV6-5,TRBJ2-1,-,CASSYSMGGPGEQFF,TGTGCCAGCAGTTACTCGATGGGAGGGCCGGGGGAGCAGTTCTTC
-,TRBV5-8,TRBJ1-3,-,CASSLAGGRNTIYF,TGTGCCAGCAGCTTGGCCGGGGGAAGAAACACCATATATTTT
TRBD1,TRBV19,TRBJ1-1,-,CASSSETRGHTEAFF,TGTGCCAGTAGTTCGGAAACCAGGGGGCACACTGAAGCTTTCTTT
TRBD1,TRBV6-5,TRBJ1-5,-,CASRRDRESNQPQHF,TGTGCCAGCAGGCGGGACAGGGAAAGCAATCAGCCCCAGCATTTT
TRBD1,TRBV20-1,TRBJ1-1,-,CSASEGARNTEAFF,TGCAGTGCTAGTGAGGGGGCGCGTAACACTGAAGCTTTCTTT
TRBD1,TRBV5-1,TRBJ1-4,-,CASRALTGTNEKLFF,TGCGCCAGCAGGGCCCTGACAGGGACTAATGAAAAACTGTTTTTT
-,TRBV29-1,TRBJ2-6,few,CSVQSGANVLTF,TGCAGCGTGCAGAGTGGGGCCAACGTCCTGACTTTC
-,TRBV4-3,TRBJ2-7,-,CASSQDRSPRGPTYEQYF,TGCGCCAGCAGCCAAGATCGGAGTCCCAGGGGCCCCACCTACGAGCAGTACTTC
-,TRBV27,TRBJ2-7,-,CASRPPLAIHEQYF,TGTGCCAGCAGGCCCCCTCTAGCAATCCACGAGCAGTACTTC
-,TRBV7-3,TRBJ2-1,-,CASSLTTSSEQFF,TGTGCCAGCAGCTTAACGACGTCTAGTGAGCAGTTCTTC
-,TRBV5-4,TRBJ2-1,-,CASSRDSRSYNEQFF,TGTGCCAGCAGCCGGGACTCACGATCCTACAATGAGCAGTTCTTC
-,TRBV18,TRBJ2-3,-,CASSPLGAFSTDTQYF,TGTGCCAGCTCACCATTAGGGGCGTTTAGCACAGATACGCAGTATTTT
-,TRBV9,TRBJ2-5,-,CASNPGGVPETQYF,TGTGCCAGCAACCCAGGAGGAGTCCCAGAGACCCAGTACTTC
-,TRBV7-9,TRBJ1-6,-,CASSQQGVNSPLHF,TGTGCCAGCAGCCAACAAGGGGTGAATTCACCCCTCCACTTT
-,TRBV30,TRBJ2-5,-,CAWSVGLVEETQYF,TGTGCCTGGAGTGTAGGTCTAGTCGAGGAGACCCAGTACTTC
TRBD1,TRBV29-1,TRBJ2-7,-,CSVEDTGQGIPYEQYF,TGCAGCGTTGAGGATACAGGACAGGGGATCCCCTACGAGCAGTACTTC
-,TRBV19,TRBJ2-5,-,CASSLAAQSETQYF,TGTGCCAGTAGTTTAGCGGCACAGTCGGAGACCCAGTACTTC
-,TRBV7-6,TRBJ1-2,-,CASSAGVDGYTF,TGTGCCAGCAGCGCTGGGGTGGATGGCTACACCTTC
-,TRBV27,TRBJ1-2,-,CASTGMGSGLVYGYTF,TGTGCCAGCACTGGAATGGGATCGGGGTTAGTCTATGGCTACACCTTC
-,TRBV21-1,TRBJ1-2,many,CASSPPGDVPSYGYTF,TGTGCCAGCAGCCCCCCGGGGGACGTTCCATCCTATGGCTACACCTTC
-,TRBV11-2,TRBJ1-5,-,CASSLVGGDQPQHF,TGTGCCAGCAGCTTGGTGGGAGGAGATCAGCCCCAGCATTTT
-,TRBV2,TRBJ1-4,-,CASSDRVLGEKLFF,TGTGCCAGCAGTGATCGGGTACTTGGTGAAAAACTGTTTTTT
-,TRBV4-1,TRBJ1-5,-,CASSQFSYAVLSNQPQHF,TGCGCCAGCAGCCAATTTTCCTACGCCGTCCTTAGCAATCAGCCCCAGCATTTT
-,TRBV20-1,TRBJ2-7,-,CSASRGEQYF,TGCAGTGCTAGTAGGGGCGAGCAGTACTTC